These T cell receptor beta chains were read from a single sample in a study of Graves' ophthalmopathy and Graves' hyperthyroidism. TCRdb itself ran the multiplex PCR reads through MiXCR, one entry per CDR3 protein. The sample lists hundreds of thousands of distinct CDR3 sequences; around 20% were seen once. The sequencing sample was made of peripheral blood. Every receptor here comes from a woman aged 18-29 years with stable Graves' hyperthyroidism. The CDR3 runs from the conserved cysteine through the conserved F or W. D genes are given only for firm matches. Expanded clones get a size class; other rows say once, few or many, or leave the size out.

V: TRBV19
length: 18
size: many
D: .
J: TRBJ1-1
DNA: TGTGCCAGTAGTCCGGGACGGGGATCAAGGGCTATGAACACTGAAGCTTTCTTT
CDR3: CASSPGRGSRAMNTEAFF

V: TRBV6-1
length: 14
size: .
D: .
J: TRBJ1-5
DNA: TGTGCCAGCAGTCTTCCAGGTTCCAATCAGCCCCAGCATTTT
CDR3: CASSLPGSNQPQHF

V: TRBV2
length: 16
size: many
D: .
J: TRBJ2-2
DNA: TGTGCCACAACAGGGCGCGGGAGAGATCCCGCCGGGGAGCTGTTTTTT
CDR3: CATTGRGRDPAGELFF

V: TRBV20-1
length: 10
size: many
D: .
J: TRBJ2-7
DNA: TGCAGTGGGTGGGCAGGAGAGCAGTACTTC
CDR3: CSGWAGEQYF

V: TRBV12-5
length: 17
size: .
D: TRBD1
J: TRBJ1-5
DNA: TGTGCTAGTGGTTTGGACCAGGGACAGGGCCTCAATCAGCCCCAGCATTTT
CDR3: CASGLDQGQGLNQPQHF

V: TRBV4-1
length: 13
size: .
D: .
J: TRBJ2-5
DNA: TGCACCAGCAGGTCAGGGTCCCAAGAGACCCAGTACTTC
CDR3: CTSRSGSQETQYF

V: TRBV7-2
length: 13
size: many
D: .
J: TRBJ1-1
DNA: TGTGCCAGCAATCCGGGGATGGTTACTGAAGCTTTCTTT
CDR3: CASNPGMVTEAFF

V: TRBV5-1
length: 14
size: many
D: TRBD2
J: TRBJ2-2
DNA: TGCGCCAGCAGCTTGGTGCGGGAGGGCCGGGAGCTGTTTTTT
CDR3: CASSLVREGRELFF

V: TRBV2
length: 12
size: many
D: .
J: TRBJ2-3
DNA: TGTGCCAGCAGGCCGGTTGTAGATACGCAGTATTTT
CDR3: CASRPVVDTQYF

V: TRBV25-1
length: 16
size: .
D: .
J: TRBJ2-5
DNA: TGTGCCAGCAGTGAACCCTCGGTCGGGTTGTTGGAGACCCAGTACTTC
CDR3: CASSEPSVGLLETQYF

V: TRBV19
length: 13
size: .
D: TRBD1
J: TRBJ1-2
DNA: TGTGCCACCCAAAGGGCAGGGGGCTATGGCTACACCTTC
CDR3: CATQRAGGYGYTF

V: TRBV28
length: 11
size: many
D: .
J: TRBJ1-2
DNA: TGTGCCAGCAGCTACGTCGGTGGCTACACCTTC
CDR3: CASSYVGGYTF

V: TRBV11-2
length: 17
size: .
D: .
J: TRBJ2-7
DNA: TGTGCCAGCAGCTTAGATCCGCCCGGGACCATATCCTACGAGCAGTACTTC
CDR3: CASSLDPPGTISYEQYF

V: TRBV10-1
length: 16
size: many
D: TRBD2
J: TRBJ2-7
DNA: TGCGCCAGCAGTGAAAAGGGACTAGCGGGGTTCTACGAGCAGTACTTC
CDR3: CASSEKGLAGFYEQYF

V: TRBV30
length: 11
size: many
D: .
J: TRBJ2-7
DNA: TGTGCCTGGAGTGTACTCCACGAGCAATACTTC
CDR3: CAWSVLHEQYF

V: TRBV6-2/TRBV6-3
length: 16
size: many
D: .
J: TRBJ2-4
DNA: TGTGCCAGCTCCAAATCTGGGGGCGTGGCCAAAAACATTCAGTACTTC
CDR3: CASSKSGGVAKNIQYF

V: TRBV6-5
length: 17
size: many
D: .
J: TRBJ2-7
DNA: TGTGCCAGCAGTTACTCGTGGGGACAAAAAGGGACCTACGAGCAGTACTTC
CDR3: CASSYSWGQKGTYEQYF

V: TRBV28
length: 17
size: many
D: TRBD2
J: TRBJ2-7
DNA: TGTGCCAGCAGTTTATATTGGGGGACTAGCGGGGCCTACGAGCAGTACTTC
CDR3: CASSLYWGTSGAYEQYF

V: TRBV12-3/TRBV12-4
length: 15
size: many
D: .
J: TRBJ1-1
DNA: TGTGCCAGCAGTTTCCGGTCGGGGTACGACACTGAAGCTTTCTTT
CDR3: CASSFRSGYDTEAFF

V: TRBV20-1
length: 14
size: many
D: TRBD2
J: TRBJ2-7
DNA: TGCAGTGCGGTACTAGCGGGAGGGGTCTACGAGCAGTACTTC
CDR3: CSAVLAGGVYEQYF

V: TRBV7-3
length: 13
size: many
D: .
J: TRBJ2-5
DNA: TGTGCCAGCAGCTTGGGGACGCGTGGGACCCAGTACTTC
CDR3: CASSLGTRGTQYF

V: TRBV7-3
length: 13
size: many
D: TRBD1
J: TRBJ2-7
DNA: TGTGCCAGCAGCTTACGGACAGGGGGCGAGCAGTACTTC
CDR3: CASSLRTGGEQYF